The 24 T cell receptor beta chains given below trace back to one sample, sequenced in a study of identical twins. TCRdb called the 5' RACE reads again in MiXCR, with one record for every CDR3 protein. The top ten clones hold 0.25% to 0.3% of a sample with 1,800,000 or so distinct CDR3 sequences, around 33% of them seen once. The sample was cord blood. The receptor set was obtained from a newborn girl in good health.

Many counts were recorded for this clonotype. This chain's CDR3 is CASSSRTSSYNEQFF. The CDR3 DNA sequence: TGCGCCAGCAGTTCTCGGACTAGCAGCTACAATGAGCAGTTCTTC. The J gene is TRBJ2-1, the V gene TRBV5-1; TRBD2 aligns across 8 bases. Trimming cost V 5 bases and J 3 bases; bases outside gene matches: 7. This CDR3 region has 15 residues. Germline loops: CDR1 SGHRS, CDR2 YFSETQ. Filled out from reference TRBV5-1 and TRBJ2-1, the complete variable domain reads KAGVTQTPRYLIKTRGQQVTLSCSPISGHRSVSWYQQTPGQGLQFLFEYFSETQRNKGNFPGRFSGRQFSNSRSEMNVSTLELGDSALYLCASSSRTSSYNEQFFGPGTRLTVL.

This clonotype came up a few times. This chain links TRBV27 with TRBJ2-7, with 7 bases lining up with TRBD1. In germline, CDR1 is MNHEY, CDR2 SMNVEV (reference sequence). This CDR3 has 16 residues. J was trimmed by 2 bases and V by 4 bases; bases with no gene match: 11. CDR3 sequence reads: CASSSMDRYPPYEQYF. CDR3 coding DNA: TGTGCCAGCAGTTCCATGGACAGGTATCCCCCCTACGAGCAGTACTTC.

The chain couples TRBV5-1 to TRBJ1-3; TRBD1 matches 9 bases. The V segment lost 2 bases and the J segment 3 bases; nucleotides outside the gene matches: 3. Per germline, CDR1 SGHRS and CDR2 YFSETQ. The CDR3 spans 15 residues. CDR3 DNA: TGCGCCAGCAGCTTCGGGACAGGGAATGGAAACACCATATATTTT. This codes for CASSFGTGNGNTIYF.

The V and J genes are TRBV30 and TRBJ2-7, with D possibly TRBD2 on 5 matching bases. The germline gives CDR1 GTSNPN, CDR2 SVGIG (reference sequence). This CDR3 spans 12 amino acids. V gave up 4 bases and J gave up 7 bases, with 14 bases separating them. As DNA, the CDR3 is TGTGCCTGGAAGGGCAGATCGGGAGAGCAGTACTTC. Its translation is CAWKGRSGEQYF.

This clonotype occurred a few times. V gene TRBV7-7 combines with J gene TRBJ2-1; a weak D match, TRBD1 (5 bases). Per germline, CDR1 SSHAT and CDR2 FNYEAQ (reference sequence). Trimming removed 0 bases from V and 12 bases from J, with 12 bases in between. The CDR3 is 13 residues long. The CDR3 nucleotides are TGTGCCAGCAGCTTAGCGCTGACAGAGAGGCAGTTCTTC. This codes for CASSLALTERQFF.

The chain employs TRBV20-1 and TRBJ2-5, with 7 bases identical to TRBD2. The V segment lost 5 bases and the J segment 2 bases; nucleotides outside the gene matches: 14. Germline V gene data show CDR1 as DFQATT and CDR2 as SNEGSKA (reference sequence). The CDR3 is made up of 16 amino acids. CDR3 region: CSASPATSLLQETQYF. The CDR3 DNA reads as TGCAGTGCTTCCCCCGCGACTAGCCTCCTGCAAGAGACCCAGTACTTC.

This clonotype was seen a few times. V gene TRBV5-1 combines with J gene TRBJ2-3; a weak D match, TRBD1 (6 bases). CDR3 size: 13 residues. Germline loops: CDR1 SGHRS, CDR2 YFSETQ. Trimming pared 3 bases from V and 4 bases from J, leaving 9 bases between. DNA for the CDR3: TGCGCCAGCAGCTCCGAGGGGGCAGATACGCAGTATTTT. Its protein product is CASSSEGADTQYF.

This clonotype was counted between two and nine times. CDR3 in amino acids: CASSLYGRAIQETQYF. DNA of the CDR3: TGTGCCAGCAGCTTATACGGGCGGGCTATCCAAGAGACCCAGTACTTC. The gene calls are TRBV11-2 and TRBJ2-5; possible D gene TRBD2, 5 bases. This CDR3 has 16 residues. V lost 2 bases and J lost 1, with 14 bases in between. Germline CDR1 SGHAT, CDR2 FQNNGV. Full variable domain (rest looked up from reference TRBV11-2 and TRBJ2-5): EAGVAQSPRYKIIEKRQSVAFWCNPISGHATLYWYQQILGQGPKLLIQFQNNGVVDDSQLPKDRFSAERLKGVDSTLKIQPAKLEDSAVYLCASSLYGRAIQETQYFGPGTRLLVL.

The chain's CDR3 is CASSLAIGGAYNEQFF. The CDR3 DNA reads as TGCGCCAGCAGCTTGGCAATCGGGGGGGCGTACAATGAGCAGTTCTTC. The V gene is TRBV5-1, the J gene TRBJ2-1; 8 bases agree with TRBD2. Trimming took 0 bases from V and 4 from J; bases not matched to a gene: 6. This CDR3 comprises 16 residues. Germline V gene lookup returns CDR1 SGHRS and CDR2 YFSETQ.

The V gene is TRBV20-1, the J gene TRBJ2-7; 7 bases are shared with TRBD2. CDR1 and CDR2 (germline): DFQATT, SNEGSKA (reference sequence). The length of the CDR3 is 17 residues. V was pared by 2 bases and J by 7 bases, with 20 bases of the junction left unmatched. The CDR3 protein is CSARPISTSVAYNEQYF. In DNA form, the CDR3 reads TGCAGTGCTAGACCCATCTCAACTAGCGTGGCCTACAATGAGCAGTACTTC.

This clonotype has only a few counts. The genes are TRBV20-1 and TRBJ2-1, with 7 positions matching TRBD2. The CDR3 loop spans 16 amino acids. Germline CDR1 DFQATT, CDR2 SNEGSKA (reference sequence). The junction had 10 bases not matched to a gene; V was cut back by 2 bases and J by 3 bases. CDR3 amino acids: CSARPAAGENYNEQFF. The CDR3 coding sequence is TGCAGTGCTAGACCCGCGGCGGGAGAGAACTACAATGAGCAGTTCTTC.

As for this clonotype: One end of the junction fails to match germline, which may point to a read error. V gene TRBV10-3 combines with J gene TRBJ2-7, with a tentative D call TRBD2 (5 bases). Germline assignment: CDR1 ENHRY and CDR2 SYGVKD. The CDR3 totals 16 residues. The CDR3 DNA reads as TGTACCATCAGTGGTTCGGGGAATATTCCCTCCTACGAGCAGTACTTC. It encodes CTISGSGNIPSYEQYF.

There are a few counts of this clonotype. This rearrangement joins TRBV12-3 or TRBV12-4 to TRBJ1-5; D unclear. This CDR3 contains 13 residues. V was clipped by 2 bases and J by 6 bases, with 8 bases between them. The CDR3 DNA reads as TGTGCCAGCAGTTTACAGGCGCGTCAGCCCCAGCATTTT. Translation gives CASSLQARQPQHF.

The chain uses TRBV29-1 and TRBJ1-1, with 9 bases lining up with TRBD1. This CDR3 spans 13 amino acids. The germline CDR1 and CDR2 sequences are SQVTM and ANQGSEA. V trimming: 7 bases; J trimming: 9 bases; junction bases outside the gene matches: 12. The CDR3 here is CSADPPNRGQAFF. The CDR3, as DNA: TGCAGCGCCGATCCCCCTAACAGGGGGCAAGCTTTCTTT.

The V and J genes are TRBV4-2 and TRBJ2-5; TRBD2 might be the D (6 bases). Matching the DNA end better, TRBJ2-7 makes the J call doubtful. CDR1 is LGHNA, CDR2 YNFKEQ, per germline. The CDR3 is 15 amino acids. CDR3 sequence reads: CASSQDFGRNYEQYF. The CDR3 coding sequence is TGTGCCAGCAGCCAAGATTTCGGGAGAAATTACGAGCAGTACTTC.

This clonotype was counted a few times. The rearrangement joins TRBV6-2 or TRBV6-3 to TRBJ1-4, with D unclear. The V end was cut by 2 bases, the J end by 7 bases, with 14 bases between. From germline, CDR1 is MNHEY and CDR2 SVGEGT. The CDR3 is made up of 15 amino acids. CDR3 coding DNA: TGTGCCAGCAGTTACCCGGATCTCCAAGGTGAAAAACTGTTTTTT. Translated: CASSYPDLQGEKLFF.

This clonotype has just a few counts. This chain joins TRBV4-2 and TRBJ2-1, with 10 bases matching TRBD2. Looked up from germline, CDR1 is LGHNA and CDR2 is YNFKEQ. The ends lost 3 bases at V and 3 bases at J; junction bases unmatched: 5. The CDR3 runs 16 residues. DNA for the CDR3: TGTGCCAGCAGCCATCCCACTAGCGGGGTCTACAATGAGCAGTTCTTC. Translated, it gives CASSHPTSGVYNEQFF.

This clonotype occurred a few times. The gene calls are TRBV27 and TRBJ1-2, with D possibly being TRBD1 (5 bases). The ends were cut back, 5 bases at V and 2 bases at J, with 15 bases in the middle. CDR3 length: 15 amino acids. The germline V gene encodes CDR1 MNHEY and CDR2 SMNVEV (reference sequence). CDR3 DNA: TGTGCCAGCAGTACCCGGGACGGGCGAAACTATGGCTACACCTTC. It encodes CASSTRDGRNYGYTF.

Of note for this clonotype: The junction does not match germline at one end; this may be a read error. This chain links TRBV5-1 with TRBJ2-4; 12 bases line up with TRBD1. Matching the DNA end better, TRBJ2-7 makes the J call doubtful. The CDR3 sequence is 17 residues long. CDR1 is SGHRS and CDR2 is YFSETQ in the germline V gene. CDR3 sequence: CASSRAPGQGASSEQYF. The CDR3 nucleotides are TGCGCCAGCAGCCGAGCTCCGGGACAGGGGGCTTCCTCCGAGCAGTACTTC.

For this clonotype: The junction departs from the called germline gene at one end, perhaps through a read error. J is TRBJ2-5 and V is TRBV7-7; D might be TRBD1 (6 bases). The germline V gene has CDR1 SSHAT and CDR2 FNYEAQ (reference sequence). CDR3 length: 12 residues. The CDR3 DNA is TGTGCTAGCAGCTTAGGGGGATGGGCGCAGTACTTC. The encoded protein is CASSLGGWAQYF.

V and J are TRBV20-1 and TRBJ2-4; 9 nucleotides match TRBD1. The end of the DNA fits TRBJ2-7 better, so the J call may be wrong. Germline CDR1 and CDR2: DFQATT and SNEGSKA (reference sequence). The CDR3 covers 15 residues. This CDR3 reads CSAHYRTGVACEQYF. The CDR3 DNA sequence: TGCAGTGCTCATTATCGGACAGGGGTAGCCTGCGAGCAGTACTTC.

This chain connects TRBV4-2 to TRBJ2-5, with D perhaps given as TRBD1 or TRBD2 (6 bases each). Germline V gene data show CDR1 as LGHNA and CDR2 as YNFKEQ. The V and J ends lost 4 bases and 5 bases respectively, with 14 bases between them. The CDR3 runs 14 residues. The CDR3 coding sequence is TGTGCCAGCAGCCGTGTGGGGGGCAGTGAGACCCAGTACTTC. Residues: CASSRVGGSETQYF.

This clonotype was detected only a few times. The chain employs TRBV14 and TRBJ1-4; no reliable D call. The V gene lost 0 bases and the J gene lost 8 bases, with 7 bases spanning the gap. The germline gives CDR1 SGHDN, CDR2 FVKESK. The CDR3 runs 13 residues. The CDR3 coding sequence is TGTGCCAGCAGCCAAGATCTCAGAGAAAAACTGTTTTTT. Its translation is CASSQDLREKLFF.

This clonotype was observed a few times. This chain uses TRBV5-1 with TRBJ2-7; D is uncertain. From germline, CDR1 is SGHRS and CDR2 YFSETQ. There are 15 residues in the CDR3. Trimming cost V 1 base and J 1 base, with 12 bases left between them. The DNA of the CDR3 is TGCGCCAGCAGCTTGAATGCAGGATCTTCCTACGAGCAGTACTTC. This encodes CASSLNAGSSYEQYF.